This T cell receptor (beta chain) was sequenced in a study of OX40 agonist ivuxolimab in advanced cancers. Study in general: Treatment received earlier with anti-PD-1, anti-PD-L1 or anti-CTLA-4 agents was allowed, and under 50% had some. Study observations and caveats: Mean expanded clone counts were higher in CD8+ than CD4+ T cells. Still undetermined is the antigen specificity of the expanded peripheral T cells. Some of the lowest clonal expansion was seen in partial responders at 0.1-3.0 mg/kg.

Points on this clone: Its antigen is currently unknown.

This table comes from immunoSEQ multiplex PCR, and its TCRdb copy is limited to in-frame clones, with some not included. This sample yields roughly 26,000 clones, of which around nine tenths are seen a single time; just under 20% belongs to the top ten. The sequence was collected from an adult with an advanced solid tumor such as melanoma, head and neck, liver or kidney cancer. The sample was CD4+ or CD8+ T cells sorted from blood, taken in a trial of the OX40 agonist ivuxolimab.

The CDR3 protein is CASSELGGPNSYEQYF. The CDR3 DNA reads as TGTGCCAGCAGTGAATTGGGGGGGCCTAACTCCTACGAGCAGTACTTC. The chain joins TRBV25-1 to TRBJ2-7; D is perhaps TRBD2 (7 bases). The CDR3 contains 16 residues. V dropped 1 base and J dropped 0 bases, with 13 bases sitting between them. The germline V gene has CDR1 MGHDK and CDR2 SYGVNS.